The 23 T cell receptor beta chains given below trace back to one sample, sequenced in a study of T cells in Graves' hyperthyroidism and ophthalmopathy. The source material, RNA transcripts, was used to amplify TCR beta CDR3 regions. Researchers ran a first-round RT-PCR on the TCR CDR3 using the HTBI primer set. TCRdb analysed the multiplex PCR reads with MiXCR anew, one entry per CDR3 protein. This table holds roughly 290,000 distinct CDR3 sequences, 13% found once. Sequencing was done on a sample of blood. Receptors were obtained from a woman in her twenties or thirties with Graves' hyperthyroidism that later progressed to Graves' ophthalmopathy.

The chain recombines TRBV6-1 with TRBJ1-2, with D perhaps matching TRBD1 (5 bases). Germline V lookup: CDR1 MNHNS, CDR2 SASEGT. V gave up 7 bases and J gave up 3 bases, with 15 bases separating them. The CDR3 sequence is 14 residues long. CDR3 amino acids: CASTNVLGDYGYTF. CDR3 sequence (DNA): TGTGCCAGCACTAATGTATTGGGGGACTATGGCTACACCTTC.

The sample holds many counts of this clonotype. The chain uses TRBV5-1 and TRBJ2-1; a possible D gene is TRBD2 (6 bases). Trimming stripped 6 bases from V and 0 bases from J, with 13 bases between. The length of the CDR3 is 15 residues. Per the germline V gene, CDR1 is SGHRS and CDR2 is YFSETQ. The CDR3 region has the DNA TGCGCCAGCACCATGTCGGGAGTCTCCTACAATGAGCAGTTCTTC. Translating it yields CASTMSGVSYNEQFF.

The sample holds many counts of this clonotype. The chain has TRBV27 and TRBJ2-5, with D perhaps matching TRBD2 (6 bases). The CDR3 has 14 amino acids. CDR1 is MNHEY, CDR2 SMNVEV, per germline (reference sequence). Between the trimmed V and J ends, which lost 6 bases and 5 bases, there was a span of 16 bases. The CDR3 is CASSQTGGRETQYF. Here the CDR3 DNA reads TGTGCCAGCAGCCAGACTGGAGGGAGGGAGACCCAGTACTTC.

Notes on this clonotype: A read error may explain this, as a much larger clone is one base away. This chain uses TRBV2 with TRBJ1-1; D gene unclear. From germline, CDR1 is SNHLY and CDR2 FYNNEI. Trimming pared 10 bases from V and 4 bases from J, leaving 22 bases between. This CDR3 is built from 15 residues. The CDR3 spells CATVGARREGTEAFF. The DNA of the CDR3 is TGTGCCACCGTGGGAGCAAGACGGGAAGGCACTGAAGCTTTCTTT.

This clonotype has only a few counts. For the CDR3, the DNA is TGCAGTGCCGCCCCCTTACGGGAGGGCCCCCGAACGCAGTATTTT. Its translation is CSAAPLREGPRTQYF. The chain recombines TRBV20-1 with TRBJ2-3, with TRBD2 identical over 8 bases. After removal of 6 bases from V and 9 bases from J, the junction contained 17 bases not matched to a gene. CDR1 is DFQATT, CDR2 SNEGSKA, per germline (reference sequence). The CDR3 runs 15 residues.

In this sample, this clonotype turned up a few times. The chain recombines TRBV4-1 with TRBJ1-3; D remains unclear. This CDR3 has 15 residues. V lost 5 bases and J lost 3, with 14 bases in between. Germline V gene data show CDR1 as MGHRA and CDR2 as YSYEKL. The CDR3 sequence is CASSYESGLGNTIYF. In DNA form, the CDR3 reads TGCGCCAGCAGCTACGAGTCAGGACTTGGAAACACCATATATTTT.

This clonotype was found many times. The chain recombines TRBV28 with TRBJ2-5, with D perhaps assigned TRBD1 or TRBD2 (6 bases each). The CDR3 sequence is 14 residues long. Germline V gives CDR1 MDHEN, CDR2 SYDVKM. Trimming took off 4 bases at V and 5 bases at J, with 14 bases between the two ends. Written as DNA, the CDR3 is TGTGCCAGCAGTTCCGGGGGCGCCGGGGAGACCCAGTACTTC. Protein product: CASSSGGAGETQYF.

This clonotype showed up many times. The gene calls are TRBV30 and TRBJ1-4, with unresolved D. Germline assignment: CDR1 GTSNPN and CDR2 SVGIG (reference sequence). The V and J ends lost 1 base and 7 bases respectively, with 7 bases between them. This CDR3 has 12 amino acids. The CDR3 loop is CAWSDRGEKLFF. As DNA, the CDR3 is TGTGCCTGGAGTGATCGGGGTGAAAAACTGTTTTTT.

This clonotype showed up many times. The chain's CDR3 is CASSQDRREGIDTQYF. As DNA, the CDR3 is TGTGCCAGCAGCCAAGATCGACGGGAGGGCATAGATACGCAGTATTTT. This sequence joins TRBV4-2 and TRBJ2-3; 8 nucleotides line up with TRBD2. Germline V lookup: CDR1 LGHNA, CDR2 YNFKEQ. The ends lost 0 bases at V and 5 bases at J; junction bases unmatched: 7. The CDR3 covers 16 residues.

In this sample, this clonotype turned up many times. The rearrangement links TRBV7-2 to TRBJ2-3; D remains ambiguous. This CDR3 region has 14 residues. The germline V gene has CDR1 SGHTA and CDR2 FQGNSA. V was shortened by 3 bases and J by 0 bases, with 7 bases between the two germline ends. CDR3: CASSLRRSTDTQYF. For the CDR3, the DNA is TGTGCCAGCAGCTTGAGACGGAGCACAGATACGCAGTATTTT.

Details on this clonotype: This may be a read error, as it is one base from a much larger clone. The V call is TRBV18, the J call TRBJ1-2, with TRBD1 as a possible D gene (5 bases). CDR3 length equals 14 residues. CDR1 KGHSH and CDR2 LQKENI come from the germline V gene. CDR3 bases: TGTGCCAGCTCACCACCGCCAGGGACCTATAGCTACACCTTC. Translating it yields CASSPPPGTYSYTF.

The chain recombines TRBV9 with TRBJ2-6, with a tentative D call TRBD1 (6 bases). The V end lost 3 bases, the J end lost 4 bases, and 11 bases lay between the germline ends. In germline, CDR1 is SGDLS, CDR2 YYNGEE. The CDR3 totals 15 residues. CDR3 loop: CASSAAGAGANVLTF. Written as DNA, the CDR3 is TGTGCCAGCAGCGCAGCAGGGGCCGGGGCCAACGTCCTGACTTTC.

This clonotype was seen at least ten times. The chain uses TRBV6-2 or TRBV6-3 and TRBJ2-5; D is possibly TRBD1 or TRBD2 (5 bases each). This CDR3 spans 13 amino acids. CDR1 is MNHEY and CDR2 is SVGEGT in the germline V gene. The V end was cut by 6 bases, the J end by 5 bases, with 13 bases between. As DNA, the CDR3 is TGTGCCAGCAGGCCGGGACGCCGGGAGACCCAGTACTTC. Protein sequence: CASRPGRRETQYF.

Ten or more counts support this clonotype. The chain has TRBV4-3 and TRBJ2-2, with D possibly matching TRBD1 (5 bases). The CDR3 is made up of 14 amino acids. Germline lookup yields CDR1 LGHNA and CDR2 YSLEER. V lost 4 bases and J 6 bases, leaving 12 bases between the germline ends. The CDR3 region has the DNA TGCGCCAGCAGCCTTTTAACAGGCTCCGGGGAGCTGTTTTTT. It specifies CASSLLTGSGELFF.

J is TRBJ2-3 and V is TRBV7-9; 7 bases agree with TRBD2. Germline V gene sequence: CDR1 SEHNR, CDR2 FQNEAQ (reference sequence). J gave up 4 bases and V 6 bases, and 10 bases lay outside the gene matches. The CDR3 has 15 residues. CDR3 sequence reads: CASRRLAGVPDTQYF. The CDR3 DNA reads TGTGCCAGCAGGCGTCTCGCGGGAGTGCCAGATACGCAGTATTTT.

This clonotype was observed at least ten times. A read error may produce the germline difference seen at one junction end. This rearrangement joins TRBV20-1 to TRBJ2-1, with 10 bases fitting TRBD2. The CDR3 has 12 residues. CDR1 is DFQATT, CDR2 SNEGSKA, per germline (reference sequence). The CDR3 here is CSASKLAGPLVF. The DNA of the CDR3 is TGCAGTGCTAGCAAACTAGCGGGACCCCTCGTCTTC.

The gene calls are TRBV28 and TRBJ1-4; 9 nucleotides match TRBD1. Germline values: CDR1 MDHEN, CDR2 SYDVKM. The CDR3 sequence is 15 residues long. After removal of 5 bases from V and 7 bases from J, the junction contained 8 bases not matched to a gene. The CDR3 spells CASSPAGTGSEKLFF. CDR3 bases: TGTGCCAGCAGTCCCGCCGGGACAGGGAGTGAAAAACTGTTTTTT.

This clonotype was counted many times. The gene calls are TRBV27 and TRBJ2-5, with D tentatively TRBD2 (6 bases). V dropped 7 bases and J dropped 7 bases, with 19 bases sitting between them. CDR1 is MNHEY and CDR2 is SMNVEV in the germline V gene (reference sequence). The CDR3 runs to 14 residues. The DNA of the CDR3 is TGTGCCAGCAAGGGAACCGCGACTAGTGGGACCCAGTACTTC. Translated, it gives CASKGTATSGTQYF.

This clonotype has just a few counts. This chain uses TRBV18 with TRBJ2-7, with D perhaps matching TRBD2 (6 bases). The V end lost 3 bases, the J end lost 3 bases, and 15 bases lay between the germline ends. This CDR3 comprises 15 residues. Germline V CDR1 and CDR2: KGHSH, LQKENI. The CDR3 nucleotides are TGTGCCAGCTCACCCTCTTCCCCCGGGGGCTACGAGCAGTACTTC. Translating gives CASSPSSPGGYEQYF.

The chain joins TRBV28 to TRBJ2-7; D remains unclear. The V gene's germline CDR1 is MDHEN and CDR2 SYDVKM. The CDR3 spans 14 residues. V was cut by 5 bases and J by 0 bases, with 11 bases left in between. The CDR3 protein is CASSTVRASYEQYF. Written as DNA, the CDR3 is TGTGCCAGCAGTACCGTCCGGGCCTCCTACGAGCAGTACTTC. The whole variable domain, filled in from reference TRBV28 and TRBJ2-7, reads DVKVTQSSRYLVKRTGEKVFLECVQDMDHENMFWYRQDPGLGLRLIYFSYDVKMKEKGDIPEGYSVSREKKERFSLILESASTNQTSMYLCASSTVRASYEQYFGPGTRLTVT.

Many counts were recorded for this clonotype. J is TRBJ1-2 and V is TRBV11-1, with 8 positions matching TRBD1. Germline-derived CDR1 and CDR2 are SGHAT and FQDESV (reference sequence). This CDR3 has 14 residues. With 7 bases clipped from V and 3 bases from J, the junction kept 7 bases outside the gene matches. In nucleotides, the CDR3 is TGTGCCAGCACCGGGACAGGAGAGGACTATGGCTACACCTTC. Protein sequence: CASTGTGEDYGYTF.

This clonotype has ten or more counts. The chain links TRBV6-5 to TRBJ1-2; TRBD1 aligns across 7 bases. Per the germline V gene, CDR1 is MNHEY and CDR2 is SVGAGI. The V and J ends lost 8 bases and 7 bases, in that order; junction bases with no gene match: 13. The CDR3 spans 14 residues. CDR3 protein: CASHNRDSTSGYTF. DNA of the CDR3: TGTGCCAGCCACAACCGGGACAGCACGAGTGGCTACACCTTC.

This clonotype has at least ten counts. The rearrangement joins TRBV10-3 to TRBJ2-1; possible D gene TRBD2, 6 bases. There are 16 residues in the CDR3. Germline CDR1 ENHRY, CDR2 SYGVKD. Trimming removed 0 bases from V and 1 base from J, with 10 bases in between. CDR3 amino acids: CAISESGRESYNEQFF. The CDR3 DNA is TGTGCCATCAGTGAGTCGGGGCGGGAATCCTACAATGAGCAGTTCTTC.